The 25 T cell receptor beta chains listed next were all sequenced from one sample in a study of T cells expressing NK-cell markers. With the 5' RACE reads reprocessed, TCRdb shows one record per CDR3 protein and no DNA. Its table lists about 390,000 distinct CDR3 sequences. The sequenced sample consisted of blood T cells: a sorted CD56 or NKG2C T cell subset, CD4+ or CD8+ T cells, or bulk PBMC T cells (not recorded which). All receptors come from a woman aged 45 to 65 in good health.

This chain connects TRBV12-3 or TRBV12-4 to TRBJ1-1; the TRBD1 assignment by TCRdb is unverifiable without DNA. This CDR3 is built from 15 residues. The CDR3 region is CASSTRQGGTTEAFF.

J is TRBJ2-7 and V is TRBV6-5; TCRdb reports TRBD2, a call that lacks DNA to check it against. This CDR3 has 16 amino acids. The germline gives CDR1 MNHEY, CDR2 SVGAGI. CDR3 loop: CASSYAPSGSSYEQYF.

The chain's CDR3 is CASSLLALRVSGANVLTF. The chain employs TRBV12-3 or TRBV12-4 and TRBJ2-6; TCRdb indicates TRBD1, and absent DNA this call remains unverified. CDR3 length: 18 residues.

The rearrangement links TRBV28 to TRBJ2-1; with no DNA, the TCRdb D assignment of TRBD1 cannot be verified. The CDR3 spans 16 residues. Looked up from germline, CDR1 is MDHEN and CDR2 is SYDVKM. The CDR3 here is CASSGPGTGLSNEQFF.

The chain combines TRBV5-6 with TRBJ1-1; TCRdb's D gene call, TRBD1, goes unchecked for lack of DNA. CDR1 and CDR2 (germline): SGHDT, YYEEEE. The CDR3 totals 17 residues. CDR3 protein: CASSSTRRAGLNTEAFF.

This sequence joins TRBV5-1 and TRBJ2-3; the D call from TCRdb, TRBD1, cannot be confirmed without DNA. The V gene's germline CDR1 is SGHRS and CDR2 YFSETQ. CDR3 size: 14 residues. CDR3: CASSADAPTDTQYF.

The V call is TRBV20-1, the J call TRBJ1-4; without DNA, the TCRdb call of TRBD1 cannot be checked. CDR1 DFQATT and CDR2 SNEGSKA come from the germline V gene (reference sequence). The CDR3 is 14 amino acids. The CDR3 region is CSARAGQGVEKLFF.

This chain uses TRBV12-3 or TRBV12-4 with TRBJ2-6; TCRdb lists TRBD1, though no DNA is available to test this call. The CDR3 extends over 18 amino acids. This CDR3 reads CASRRAGQGDSGANVLTF.

The CDR3 protein is CAMASGGSTDTQYF. The chain joins TRBV25-1 to TRBJ2-3; TCRdb lists TRBD2, though no DNA is available to test this call. This CDR3 is built from 14 residues. Germline V CDR1 and CDR2: MGHDK, SYGVNS.

CDR3 protein: CASSIQGEASNEQFF. The rearrangement uses TRBV12-3 or TRBV12-4 and TRBJ2-1; the D call of TRBD1 rests on TCRdb alone, since no DNA is present to check it. The CDR3 runs to 15 residues.

The genes are TRBV5-1 and TRBJ2-4; TCRdb picks TRBD1, but there is no DNA to check that call. The CDR3 consists of 16 residues. CDR1 is SGHRS, CDR2 YFSETQ, per germline. The chain's CDR3 is CASSLAGTGAGGIQYF.

The chain couples TRBV7-9 to TRBJ2-3; the D gene TCRdb calls, TRBD2, cannot be checked with no DNA. The CDR3 sequence is 17 residues long. Looked up from germline, CDR1 is SEHNR and CDR2 is FQNEAQ (reference sequence). CDR3 protein: CASSLGPLAGGTDTQYF.

This chain uses TRBV27 with TRBJ1-5; TCRdb lists TRBD1, though no DNA is available to test this call. CDR1 and CDR2 from the germline V gene are MNHEY and SMNVEV (reference sequence). The CDR3 is made up of 15 amino acids. The CDR3 loop is CASSLDRFGYQPQHF.

This rearrangement joins TRBV20-1 to TRBJ2-1; the D call of TRBD1 rests on TCRdb alone, since no DNA is present to check it. Germline V gene sequence: CDR1 DFQATT, CDR2 SNEGSKA (reference sequence). The CDR3 extends over 15 amino acids. CDR3 protein: CSARDQGTGYNEQFF.

J is TRBJ2-2 and V is TRBV5-6; there is no DNA to check the TCRdb D call of TRBD1. Per the germline V gene, CDR1 is SGHDT and CDR2 is YYEEEE. The CDR3 is 15 residues long. The CDR3 spells CASSFIGRGTGELFF. The full variable domain, rest sourced from reference TRBV5-6 and TRBJ2-2, is DAGVTQSPTHLIKTRGQQVTLRCSPKSGHDTVSWYQQALGQGPQFIFQYYEEEERQRGNFPDRFSGHQFPNYSSELNVNALLLGDSALYLCASSFIGRGTGELFFGEGSRLTVL.

The chain combines TRBV29-1 with TRBJ2-7; with no DNA, the TCRdb D assignment of TRBD1 cannot be verified. The CDR3 runs 14 residues. Germline V gives CDR1 SQVTM, CDR2 ANQGSEA. The CDR3 loop reads CSVEMPGTAYEQYF.

The rearrangement uses TRBV20-1 and TRBJ2-7; TCRdb indicates TRBD1, and absent DNA this call remains unverified. Germline CDR1 and CDR2: DFQATT and SNEGSKA (reference sequence). The CDR3 is 16 amino acids. CDR3 loop: CSARDLSSGGDYEQYF.

The chain recombines TRBV7-6 with TRBJ1-5. From germline, CDR1 is SGHVS and CDR2 FNYEAQ. CDR3 length: 14 residues. The CDR3: CASSLGPSNQPQHF.

The chain couples TRBV3-1 to TRBJ2-1; the D call of TRBD1 rests on TCRdb alone, since no DNA is present to check it. CDR3 length: 12 amino acids. CDR1 and CDR2 (germline): LGHDT, YNNKEL (reference sequence). The CDR3 protein is CASSPLLGEQFF.

J is TRBJ2-5 and V is TRBV20-1. This CDR3 comprises 13 residues. Germline V gives CDR1 DFQATT, CDR2 SNEGSKA (reference sequence). The CDR3 here is CSARDSGRETQYF.

This chain links TRBV4-2 with TRBJ2-1; TCRdb indicates TRBD1, and absent DNA this call remains unverified. Per the germline V gene, CDR1 is LGHNA and CDR2 is YNFKEQ. This CDR3 contains 12 residues. The CDR3 protein is CASSQDGGGEFF.

The rearrangement uses TRBV18 and TRBJ1-4. Germline V lookup: CDR1 KGHSH, CDR2 LQKENI. This CDR3 has 15 amino acids. CDR3 loop: CASSPRQPGGEKLFF.

The chain combines TRBV9 with TRBJ2-1. The CDR3 loop spans 13 amino acids. The germline CDR1 and CDR2 sequences are SGDLS and YYNGEE. This CDR3 is CASTTGARNEQFF.

The CDR3 protein is CASSLGVYGELFF. The V and J genes are TRBV12-3 or TRBV12-4 and TRBJ2-2. The CDR3 sequence is 13 residues long.

V and J are TRBV27 and TRBJ2-2. CDR3 length equals 12 residues. Germline V gives CDR1 MNHEY, CDR2 SMNVEV (reference sequence). The CDR3 loop is CASSPHAGELFF.